The clone carrying this TCR beta chain showed up just once. The V segment lost 4 bases and the J segment 3 bases; nucleotides outside the gene matches: 10. Germline CDR1 SGHRS, CDR2 YFSETQ. The CDR3 sequence is 15 residues long. This sample is drawn from a study of cytomegalovirus exposure and HLA in healthy donors. The primer mix had 60 Vbeta and 13 Jbeta primers. Assay used: immunoSEQ multiplex PCR; TCRdb lists only in-frame clones, some missing. Of roughly 180,000 clones listed, 80% to 90% are singletons. The sample was PBMCs. The J gene is TRBJ2-7, the V gene TRBV5-1, with 7 bases lining up with TRBD1. The TCR comes from a woman aged 18-35 years in good health and CMV-seronegative. In DNA, the CDR3 is TGCGCCAGCAGCGCCACAGGGGCAGGAGGCTACGAGCAGTACTTC. Its protein is CASSATGAGGYEQYF. Variable domain in full (rest from reference TRBV5-1 and TRBJ2-7): KAGVTQTPRYLIKTRGQQVTLSCSPISGHRSVSWYQQTPGQGLQFLFEYFSETQRNKGNFPGRFSGRQFSNSRSEMNVSTLELGDSALYLCASSATGAGGYEQYFGPGTRLTVT.